This is a list of T cell receptor beta chains from one sample in a study of blood T cell repertoires in COVID-19. Using immunoSEQ multiplex PCR, the repertoire was profiled, and TCRdb retains in-frame clones only, with some absent. The data contain 100,000 to 140,000 clones, approximately 88% of them singletons. The sequenced sample consisted of peripheral blood. Receptors were obtained from a man in his forties or fifties with active or convalescent COVID-19. Both conserved end residues are part of each CDR3. D genes are given only for firm matches. For some rows the clone size is stated as once, few or many, or as a class when expanded; others skip it.

D: TRBD1; J: TRBJ1-2; size: .; V: TRBV10-3; CDR3: CAISARQGNYGYTF; DNA: TGTGCCATCAGTGCCAGACAGGGTAACTATGGCTACACCTTC
D: .; J: TRBJ1-1; size: .; V: TRBV7-9; CDR3: CASSPTGITEAFF; DNA: TGTGCCAGCAGCCCTACAGGGATCACTGAAGCTTTCTTT
D: TRBD1; J: TRBJ2-3; size: .; V: TRBV6-2/TRBV6-3; CDR3: CASSYGDRYSTDTQYF; DNA: TGTGCCAGCAGTTACGGGGACAGATATAGCACAGATACGCAGTATTTT
D: .; J: TRBJ1-5; size: .; V: TRBV29-1; CDR3: CSVVGGADQPQHF; DNA: TGCAGCGTTGTTGGGGGGGCTGATCAGCCCCAGCATTTT
D: TRBD2; J: TRBJ2-1; size: .; V: TRBV4-1; CDR3: CASSQELAGYNEQFF; DNA: TGCGCCAGCAGCCAAGAACTAGCGGGGTACAATGAGCAGTTCTTC
D: TRBD2; J: TRBJ2-1; size: .; V: TRBV2; CDR3: CASSLGLAQDEQFF; DNA: TGTGCCAGCAGCCTCGGACTAGCACAAGATGAGCAGTTCTTC
D: .; J: TRBJ1-5; size: .; V: TRBV2; CDR3: CASSDEISNDQPQHF; DNA: TGTGCCAGCAGTGACGAGATAAGTAATGATCAGCCCCAGCATTTT
D: .; J: TRBJ2-7; size: few; V: TRBV3-1/TRBV3-2; CDR3: CASSQDFDSYEQYF; DNA: TGTGCCAGCAGCCAAGATTTTGACAGTTACGAGCAGTACTTC
D: .; J: TRBJ2-2; size: .; V: TRBV3-1/TRBV3-2; CDR3: CASSQVVGGELFF; DNA: TGTGCCAGCAGCCAAGTAGTCGGTGGGGAGCTGTTTTTT
D: .; J: TRBJ2-1; size: once; V: TRBV6-5; CDR3: CASSYVGQASYNEQFF; DNA: TGTGCCAGCAGTTACGTGGGACAAGCATCCTACAATGAGCAGTTCTTC
D: .; J: TRBJ2-7; size: .; V: TRBV4-1; CDR3: CASSPLGQGDEQYF; DNA: TGCGCCAGCAGCCCCCTGGGACAAGGCGACGAGCAGTACTTC
D: TRBD1; J: TRBJ2-7; size: few; V: TRBV25-1; CDR3: CASSGNRGQSSYEQYF; DNA: TGTGCCAGCAGTGGAAACAGGGGCCAGTCCTCCTACGAGCAGTACTTC
D: TRBD1; J: TRBJ1-1; size: .; V: TRBV7-9; CDR3: CASRDGTGGGGAEAFF; DNA: TGTGCCAGCAGAGACGGGACAGGGGGCGGAGGAGCTGAAGCTTTCTTT
D: TRBD1; J: TRBJ1-2; size: once; V: TRBV5-1; CDR3: CASSSGQGNYGYTF; DNA: TGCGCCAGCAGCTCGGGACAGGGCAACTATGGCTACACCTTC
D: .; J: TRBJ1-4; size: .; V: TRBV6-2/TRBV6-3; CDR3: CASSYDLREKLFF; DNA: TGTGCCAGCAGTTATGATCTTCGGGAAAAACTGTTTTTT
D: .; J: TRBJ1-1; size: .; V: TRBV5-1; CDR3: CASNPSYRGMNTEAFF; DNA: TGCGCCAGCAACCCTTCATACCGGGGGATGAACACTGAAGCTTTCTTT
D: TRBD2; J: TRBJ2-5; size: once; V: TRBV11-2; CDR3: CASSDSGRFQETQYF; DNA: TGTGCCAGCAGCGATAGCGGGAGGTTCCAAGAGACCCAGTACTTC
D: TRBD2; J: TRBJ2-1; size: .; V: TRBV5-8; CDR3: CASSWASGPHNEQFF; DNA: TGTGCCAGCAGCTGGGCTAGCGGACCGCACAATGAGCAGTTCTTC
D: .; J: TRBJ2-7; size: .; V: TRBV21-1; CDR3: CASSKGASGTTYEQYF; DNA: TGTGCCAGCAGCAAAGGGGCTAGCGGAACCACCTACGAGCAGTACTTC
D: .; J: TRBJ2-5; size: .; V: TRBV11-2; CDR3: CASSHGPEQETQYF; DNA: TGTGCCAGCAGCCATGGCCCGGAGCAAGAGACCCAGTACTTC
D: TRBD1; J: TRBJ1-5; size: few; V: TRBV19; CDR3: CASRVQEGGFQPQHF; DNA: TGTGCCAGTAGAGTTCAAGAAGGGGGCTTTCAGCCCCAGCATTTT
D: TRBD1; J: TRBJ1-3; size: few; V: TRBV27; CDR3: CASSSGQAGTGNTIYF; DNA: TGTGCCAGCAGTTCCGGACAGGCCGGTACTGGAAACACCATATATTTT
D: .; J: TRBJ1-1; size: few; V: TRBV20-1; CDR3: CSARVVKAFF; DNA: TGCAGTGCGAGGGTGGTGAAGGCTTTCTTT
D: TRBD1; J: TRBJ2-6; size: once; V: TRBV5-4; CDR3: CASSLTGAGANVLTF; DNA: TGTGCCAGCAGCTTGACAGGGGCCGGGGCCAACGTCCTGACTTTC
D: TRBD2; J: TRBJ2-3; size: .; V: TRBV2; CDR3: CAWTGTSGRVAQYF; DNA: TGTGCCTGGACCGGGACTAGCGGGAGGGTTGCGCAGTATTTT
D: .; J: TRBJ2-5; size: .; V: TRBV7-2; CDR3: CASSESRETQYF; DNA: TGTGCCAGCAGCGAGAGTAGAGAGACCCAGTACTTC
D: TRBD1; J: TRBJ2-3; size: .; V: TRBV25-1; CDR3: CASGDRGPLDTQYF; DNA: TGTGCCAGCGGGGACAGGGGGCCGCTAGATACGCAGTATTTT
D: .; J: TRBJ2-5; size: .; V: TRBV4-3; CDR3: CASSQNDRPETQYF; DNA: TGCGCCAGCAGCCAAAATGACAGGCCAGAGACCCAGTACTTC
D: .; J: TRBJ1-4; size: .; V: TRBV11-2; CDR3: CASSLVRDEKLFF; DNA: TGTGCCAGCAGCTTAGTGCGGGACGAAAAACTGTTTTTT
D: .; J: TRBJ1-2; size: .; V: TRBV5-1; CDR3: CASSFSGVDGYTF; DNA: TGCGCCAGCAGCTTTTCAGGGGTTGATGGCTACACCTTC
D: .; J: TRBJ1-5; size: .; V: TRBV1; CDR3: CTSSTLTGGDQPQHF; DNA: TGCACCAGCAGCACCCTAACAGGGGGGGATCAGCCCCAGCATTTT
D: .; J: TRBJ2-7; size: .; V: TRBV6-1; CDR3: CASSEGSSYEQYF; DNA: TGTGCCAGCAGTGAAGGTAGCAGCTACGAGCAGTACTTC
D: TRBD2; J: TRBJ2-5; size: .; V: TRBV7-2; CDR3: CASSATRLAGGPRSQYF; DNA: TGTGCCAGCAGCGCAACCCGACTAGCGGGAGGCCCCCGGAGCCAGTACTTC
D: TRBD1; J: TRBJ1-4; size: .; V: TRBV27; CDR3: CASSRTRGRANEKLFF; DNA: TGTGCCAGCAGTCGAACAAGGGGGCGGGCTAATGAAAAACTGTTTTTT
D: .; J: TRBJ2-1; size: .; V: TRBV3-1/TRBV3-2; CDR3: CASSQVGASGYNEQFF; DNA: TGTGCCAGCAGCCAAGTGGGAGCAAGCGGGTACAATGAGCAGTTCTTC
D: TRBD1; J: TRBJ1-2; size: .; V: TRBV5-1; CDR3: CASSLAGQGFDGYTF; DNA: TGCGCCAGCAGCTTGGCGGGACAGGGTTTCGATGGCTACACCTTC
D: TRBD2; J: TRBJ2-2; size: few; V: TRBV5-1; CDR3: CASSLGASGRGGYTGELFF; DNA: TGCGCCAGCAGCTTGGGGGCTAGCGGGAGAGGAGGTTATACCGGGGAGCTGTTTTTT
D: TRBD1; J: TRBJ2-2; size: .; V: TRBV5-8; CDR3: CASSFRDRRTGELFF; DNA: TGTGCCAGCAGCTTTAGGGACAGAAGGACCGGGGAGCTGTTTTTT
D: .; J: TRBJ1-1; size: .; V: TRBV10-2; CDR3: CASSERGGDTEAFF; DNA: TGCGCCAGCAGTGAGAGGGGCGGCGACACTGAAGCTTTCTTT
D: TRBD1; J: TRBJ1-3; size: .; V: TRBV5-5; CDR3: CASRKTGSSGNTIYF; DNA: TGTGCCAGCAGGAAGACAGGGAGCTCTGGAAACACCATATATTTT
D: TRBD2; J: TRBJ2-1; size: .; V: TRBV9; CDR3: CASSSTGTSGINEQFF; DNA: TGTGCCAGCAGCTCCACCGGGACTAGTGGGATCAATGAGCAGTTCTTC
D: .; J: TRBJ1-5; size: .; V: TRBV27; CDR3: CASSFSGDQPQHF; DNA: TGTGCCAGCAGTTTTTCAGGGGATCAGCCCCAGCATTTT